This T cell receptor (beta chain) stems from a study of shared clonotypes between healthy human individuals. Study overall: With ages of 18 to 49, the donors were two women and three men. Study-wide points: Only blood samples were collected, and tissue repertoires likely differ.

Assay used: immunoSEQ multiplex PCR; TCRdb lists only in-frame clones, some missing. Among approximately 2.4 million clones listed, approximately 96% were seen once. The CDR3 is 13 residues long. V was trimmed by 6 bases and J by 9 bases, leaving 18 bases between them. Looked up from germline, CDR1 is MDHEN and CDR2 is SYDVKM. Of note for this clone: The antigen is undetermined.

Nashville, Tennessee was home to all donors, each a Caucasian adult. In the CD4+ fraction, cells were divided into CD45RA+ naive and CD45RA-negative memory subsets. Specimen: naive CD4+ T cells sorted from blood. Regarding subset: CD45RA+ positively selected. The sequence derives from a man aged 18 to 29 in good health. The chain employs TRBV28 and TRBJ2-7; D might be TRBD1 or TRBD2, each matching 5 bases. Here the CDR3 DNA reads TGTGCCAGCAGGACTGCCGGGGCTCCCGCGCAGTACTTC. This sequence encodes CASRTAGAPAQYF.